Below, 31 T cell receptor beta chains from the same sample are listed, as sequenced in a study of T-cell reconstitution after alpha-beta-depleted transplantation in children. Unique molecular identifiers tagged the TCRbeta library. TCRdb re-called the PCR reads through MiXCR, storing one row per CDR3 protein. The sample has 800,000 to 1,000,000 distinct CDR3 sequences; about 29% are singletons. Specimen: PBMCs, mostly from graft donor cells, collected 360 days after TCRalphabeta/CD19-depleted stem cell transplant. The receptors stem from a boy younger than two who had a stem cell transplant for SCID, so the T cells may come from the graft donor.

The CDR3 nucleotides read TGTGCCAGCAGTTCCCCCGGGACAGGGGAAAATGAGCAGTTCTTC. Its protein product is CASSSPGTGENEQFF. This chain joins TRBV25-1 and TRBJ2-1, with TRBD1 matching over 10 bases. The CDR3 runs to 15 residues. With 5 bases clipped from V and 7 bases from J, the junction kept 8 bases outside the gene matches. Germline-derived CDR1 and CDR2 are MGHDK and SYGVNS.

This clonotype was observed a few times. The rearrangement links TRBV12-5 to TRBJ1-1, with no clear D. The CDR3 runs 13 residues. Germline V gene sequence: CDR1 LGHNT, CDR2 FRNRAP. V shed 6 bases and J shed 1 base, with 9 bases lying between them. CDR3 nucleotides: TGTGCTAGTGGCGGGGAGGCGAACACTGAAGCTTTCTTT. It encodes CASGGEANTEAFF.

This chain links TRBV24-1 with TRBJ2-5, with 7 bases matching TRBD1. This CDR3 contains 16 residues. Germline trimming cut 3 bases from V and 2 bases from J; bases unmatched to any gene: 8. CDR1 KGHDR and CDR2 SFDVKD come from the germline V gene. The CDR3 loop is CATSDPGTDLQETQYF. The CDR3, as DNA: TGTGCCACCAGTGATCCTGGGACAGACTTACAAGAGACCCAGTACTTC.

The rearrangement joins TRBV7-9 to TRBJ2-3; D unclear. CDR3 length: 15 residues. Germline CDR1 SEHNR, CDR2 FQNEAQ (reference sequence). The germline V and J ends were trimmed by 4 bases and 8 bases, with 19 bases remaining between them. The CDR3 reads CASSSWVVRGGTQYF. The DNA for the CDR3 is TGTGCCAGCAGCTCTTGGGTGGTTCGAGGCGGTACGCAGTATTTT. Filled out from reference TRBV7-9 and TRBJ2-3, the complete variable domain reads DTGVSQNPRHKITKRGQNVTFRCDPISEHNRLYWYRQTLGQGPEFLTYFQNEAQLEKSRLLSDRFSAERPKGSFSTLEIQRTEQGDSAMYLCASSSWVVRGGTQYFGPGTRLTVL.

The V call is TRBV20-1, the J call TRBJ2-5; 10 nucleotides match TRBD1. J was trimmed by 4 bases and V by 3 bases; bases with no gene match: 5. The V gene's germline CDR1 is DFQATT and CDR2 SNEGSKA (reference sequence). The CDR3 has 14 amino acids. CDR3: CSASFGTGVETQYF. The CDR3 coding sequence is TGCAGTGCTAGTTTCGGGACAGGGGTAGAGACCCAGTACTTC.

This clonotype was observed a few times. V is TRBV14 and J is TRBJ2-1, with D maybe TRBD1 (6 bases). This CDR3 region has 14 residues. The V end was cut by 8 bases, the J end by 3 bases, with 14 bases between. Germline CDR1 is SGHDN and CDR2 is FVKESK. CDR3 in DNA: TGTGCCAGCCATCGAGGGGGTGGCTACAATGAGCAGTTCTTC. This gives the protein CASHRGGGYNEQFF.

This clonotype was found a few times. This rearrangement joins TRBV24-1 to TRBJ2-3; D gene uncertain. The germline gives CDR1 KGHDR, CDR2 SFDVKD. The CDR3 loop spans 14 amino acids. Between the trimmed V and J ends, which lost 3 bases and 4 bases, there was a span of 10 bases. In DNA, the CDR3 is TGTGCCACCAGTGATACGATTCCATCAGATACGCAGTATTTT. This gives the protein CATSDTIPSDTQYF.

The DNA of the CDR3 is TGTGCCAGCAGCTTAGACGCAGGGGTGGGCAATGAGCAGTTCTTC. Translated: CASSLDAGVGNEQFF. This chain links TRBV7-8 with TRBJ2-1, with D perhaps TRBD1 (6 bases). Trimming stripped 1 base from V and 6 bases from J, with 13 bases between. Germline lookup yields CDR1 SGHVS and CDR2 FQNEAQ. This CDR3 region has 15 residues.

V is TRBV6-1 and J is TRBJ1-5; D is possibly TRBD1 (6 bases). Germline V gene lookup returns CDR1 MNHNS and CDR2 SASEGT. This CDR3 contains 13 residues. V was pared by 8 bases and J by 9 bases, with 17 bases between. CDR3 region: CASLGTSEGPQHF. CDR3 DNA: TGTGCCAGCCTGGGGACATCGGAGGGGCCCCAGCATTTT.

This clonotype was counted only a few times. J is TRBJ2-7 and V is TRBV27; 12 bases line up with TRBD1. Germline CDR1 reads MNHEY; CDR2 reads SMNVEV (reference sequence). There are 15 residues in the CDR3. V trimming: 4 bases; J trimming: 6 bases; junction bases outside the gene matches: 7. The CDR3 bases are TGTGCCAGCAGTTCGCTCGGGACAGGGGGCGGCGAGCAGTACTTC. It specifies CASSSLGTGGGEQYF.

Only a few counts were recorded for this clonotype. The V gene is TRBV29-1, the J gene TRBJ1-4; tentative D call: TRBD1 (5 bases). The CDR3 loop spans 13 amino acids. Per germline, CDR1 SQVTM and CDR2 ANQGSEA. Trimming shortened V by 5 bases and J by 8 bases, and 15 bases separated the two germline ends. The CDR3 protein is CSVPEPWGEKLFF. DNA for the CDR3: TGCAGCGTTCCTGAGCCCTGGGGGGAAAAACTGTTTTTT.

The chain employs TRBV13 and TRBJ1-2; the D gene is possibly TRBD1 (5 bases). This CDR3 contains 14 residues. Trimming cost V 8 bases and J 4 bases, with 17 bases left between them. From germline, CDR1 is PRHDT and CDR2 FYEKMQ (reference sequence). The CDR3 sequence is CASDRGGALYGYTF. CDR3 DNA: TGTGCCAGCGATCGCGGAGGGGCCCTCTATGGCTACACCTTC.

This clonotype was observed once. This chain links TRBV27 with TRBJ1-4, with TRBD1 matching 7 bases. Trimming took 4 bases from V and 3 from J; bases not matched to a gene: 8. Germline V gives CDR1 MNHEY, CDR2 SMNVEV (reference sequence). The CDR3 length is 16 residues. The CDR3 reads CASSWSRGRANEKLFF. In nucleotides, the CDR3 is TGTGCCAGCAGTTGGTCGAGGGGGCGGGCTAATGAAAAACTGTTTTTT.

V is TRBV9 and J is TRBJ2-7; 11 bases line up with TRBD1. Trimming cost V 0 bases and J 7 bases; bases outside gene matches: 9. The CDR3 has 16 amino acids. The germline gives CDR1 SGDLS, CDR2 YYNGEE. CDR3 residues: CASSVAPGQGVKEQYF. The DNA of the CDR3 is TGTGCCAGCAGCGTAGCGCCGGGACAGGGGGTCAAGGAGCAGTACTTC. The complete variable domain, with remaining parts taken from reference TRBV9 and TRBJ2-7, reads DSGVTQTPKHLITATGQRVTLRCSPRSGDLSVYWYQQSLDQGLQFLIQYYNGEERAKGNILERFSAQQFPDLHSELNLSSLELGDSALYFCASSVAPGQGVKEQYFGPGTRLTVT.

This chain connects TRBV12-3 or TRBV12-4 to TRBJ1-1; 9 nucleotides line up with TRBD1. This CDR3 comprises 16 residues. V trimming: 6 bases; J trimming: 1 base; junction bases outside the gene matches: 9. For the CDR3, the DNA is TGTGCCAGCAGCTCGGAAACAGGGGGCGGGAACACTGAAGCTTTCTTT. It encodes CASSSETGGGNTEAFF.

J is TRBJ2-5 and V is TRBV6-5; the D call may be TRBD1 or TRBD2 (6 bases each). CDR1 and CDR2 (germline): MNHEY, SVGAGI. The V end was cut by 0 bases, the J end by 7 bases, with 12 bases between. CDR3 length equals 14 residues. The CDR3 loop reads CASSYSLQGGTQYF. The CDR3 nucleotides are TGTGCCAGCAGTTACTCGTTACAGGGAGGGACCCAGTACTTC.

The chain has TRBV9 and TRBJ1-1; 9 bases are a match to TRBD1. Germline V gives CDR1 SGDLS, CDR2 YYNGEE. This CDR3 has 16 residues. After removal of 4 bases from V and 3 bases from J, the junction contained 10 bases not matched to a gene. The CDR3 protein is CASSLGVGQGYTEAFF. CDR3 sequence (DNA): TGTGCCAGCAGCCTAGGGGTGGGACAGGGTTACACTGAAGCTTTCTTT.

This clonotype was counted many times. The genes are TRBV5-5 and TRBJ2-7; 7 bases align to TRBD1. V lost 3 bases and J lost 3; bases outside the gene matches: 3. The length of the CDR3 is 13 residues. From germline, CDR1 is SGHKS and CDR2 YYEKEE (reference sequence). The CDR3 loop reads CASSSTGYYEQYF. In DNA form, the CDR3 reads TGTGCCAGCAGCTCGACAGGGTACTACGAGCAGTACTTC.

Only a few counts were recorded for this clonotype. This sequence joins TRBV4-3 and TRBJ1-1, with a possible D match to TRBD1 (6 bases). The CDR3 covers 20 residues. CDR1 LGHNA and CDR2 YSLEER come from the germline V gene. V was shortened by 0 bases and J by 0 bases, with 23 bases between the two germline ends. Written as DNA, the CDR3 is TGCGCCAGCAGCCAAGATCCGGGGGCGATAAGTCCTATACTGAACACTGAAGCTTTCTTT. This encodes CASSQDPGAISPILNTEAFF.

This clonotype appeared once. The rearrangement links TRBV7-6 to TRBJ2-2; possibly TRBD1 for D (5 bases). Trimming took off 4 bases at V and 4 bases at J, with 13 bases between the two ends. Germline V lookup: CDR1 SGHVS, CDR2 FNYEAQ. CDR3 size: 15 residues. The CDR3, as DNA: TGTGCCAGCAGCTCACCGGACATTTCCACCGGGGAGCTGTTTTTT. Encoded protein: CASSSPDISTGELFF.

Only a few counts were recorded for this clonotype. CDR3 amino acids: CSAGTGVNYGYTF. In nucleotides, the CDR3 is TGCAGTGCTGGGACAGGGGTGAACTATGGCTACACCTTC. This chain links TRBV20-1 with TRBJ1-2; 10 nucleotides line up with TRBD1. The CDR3 runs to 13 residues. V shed 5 bases, J shed 2 bases, and the junction held 2 bases outside the gene matches. Germline CDR1 is DFQATT and CDR2 is SNEGSKA (reference sequence).

A few counts support this clonotype. This chain uses TRBV20-1 with TRBJ2-4, with 10 positions matching TRBD1. This CDR3 is built from 15 residues. The V segment lost 6 bases and the J segment 8 bases; nucleotides outside the gene matches: 13. Germline lookup yields CDR1 DFQATT and CDR2 SNEGSKA (reference sequence). CDR3 residues: CSATGTGDSGDIQYF. CDR3 DNA sequence: TGCAGTGCCACCGGGACAGGGGATTCGGGTGACATTCAGTACTTC.

The rearrangement links TRBV5-6 to TRBJ2-5; no clear D gene. V was clipped by 0 bases and J by 6 bases, with 9 bases between them. CDR3 length equals 13 residues. Germline CDR1 reads SGHDT; CDR2 reads YYEEEE. The CDR3 loop is CASSLGVAKTQYF. The CDR3 DNA reads as TGTGCCAGCAGCTTGGGTGTGGCGAAGACCCAGTACTTC.

Concerning this clonotype: The germline gene is not matched at one end of the junction; a read error may be the cause. J is TRBJ2-1 and V is TRBV7-8; D is uncertain. The CDR3 is 12 amino acids. CDR1 is SGHVS, CDR2 FQNEAQ, per germline. The CDR3 protein is CASSPRLHEQFF. Written as DNA, the CDR3 is TGTGCCAGCAGCCCCCGACTCCATGAGCAGTTCTTT.

V gene TRBV10-1 combines with J gene TRBJ1-1; D remains ambiguous. Trimming took off 3 bases at V and 1 base at J, with 6 bases between the two ends. This CDR3 spans 13 amino acids. Germline V gene data show CDR1 as WNHNN and CDR2 as SYGVQD (reference sequence). In DNA form, the CDR3 reads TGCGCCAGCAGTGAACGGACGAACACTGAAGCTTTCTTT. Amino acid sequence: CASSERTNTEAFF.

This clonotype was seen a handful of times. The gene calls are TRBV12-3 or TRBV12-4 and TRBJ2-7; 12 bases are a match to TRBD1. CDR3 length equals 14 residues. Losses at the gene ends were 5 bases for V and 7 bases for J; bases not matched to a gene: 6. CDR3 region: CASSPGQGAWEQYF. The CDR3 region has the DNA TGTGCCAGCAGTCCGGGACAGGGGGCCTGGGAGCAGTACTTC.

With respect to this clonotype: Germline is not matched at one junction end, which may reflect a read error. The J gene is TRBJ2-6, the V gene TRBV6-5; D is undetermined. The CDR3 spans 15 residues. CDR1 MNHEY and CDR2 SVGAGI come from the germline V gene. The CDR3: CACSWQSRGANVLTF. Written as DNA, the CDR3 is TGTGCCTGCAGTTGGCAGTCTAGAGGGGCCAACGTCCTGACTTTC.

This clonotype was counted between two and nine times. V usage is TRBV4-2 and J usage is TRBJ1-5; D unresolved. The CDR3 consists of 16 residues. Germline-derived CDR1 and CDR2 are LGHNA and YNFKEQ. With 0 bases removed from V and 9 bases from J, the gap between germline ends came to 18 bases. CDR3 loop: CASSQEKVGDFGPQHF. As DNA, the CDR3 is TGTGCCAGCAGCCAAGAGAAGGTCGGGGATTTTGGGCCCCAGCATTTT.

This clonotype was recorded a few times. The J gene is TRBJ2-3, the V gene TRBV29-1; D gene uncertain. Trimming removed 4 bases from V and 4 bases from J, with 18 bases in between. Germline CDR1 and CDR2: SQVTM and ANQGSEA. This CDR3 is built from 15 residues. This CDR3 reads CSVALRLSQADTQYF. The CDR3, as DNA: TGCAGCGTTGCACTCCGCCTCAGCCAGGCAGATACGCAGTATTTT.

This clonotype was observed many times. The chain couples TRBV21-1 to TRBJ2-7; the D call in the table, TRBD2, was not verified against the DNA. TRBV21-1 is shown as a pseudogene. CDR3 size: 14 residues. The CDR3 region is CASSGAGRLYEQYF. The CDR3 DNA reads TGTGCCAGCAGCGGGGCGGGACGGCTATACGAGCAGTACTTC.

Comment on this clonotype: A junction end diverges from the germline sequence, so it may reflect a read error. This chain joins TRBV20-1 and TRBJ2-5, with 15 bases that match TRBD2. CDR1 and CDR2 (germline): DFQATT, SNEGSKA (reference sequence). This CDR3 is built from 12 residues. CDR3: CSATQGLAGGPF. DNA of the CDR3: TGCAGTGCTACCCAAGGACTAGCGGGGGGGCCCTTC.